The rows below give T cell receptor beta chains drawn from one sample of a study of T cell responses to AZD1222 COVID-19 vaccine. The data were produced by immunoSEQ multiplex PCR, yet TCRdb's version contains in-frame clones alone and is incomplete. The profile shows 65,000 to 95,000 clones, 80% of them singletons. The source was peripheral blood, collected on day 0 of AZD1222 vaccination. These receptors all stem from an adult in good health. The CDR3 runs from the conserved cysteine through the conserved F or W. The order of the fields is CDR3 DNA, CDR3 protein, J gene, V gene, D gene, clone size. D genes are given only for firm matches. The size of a clone is reported for some rows only, either as once, few or many, or as a class for expanded clones.

TGTGCCAGCAGAATTCTCACAGAGCAGTTCTTC CASRILTEQFF TRBJ2-1 TRBV12-3/TRBV12-4 NA NA
TGTGCCAGCAGCCAAGGCCGAGGGGTTCCAGATACGCAGTATTTT CASSQGRGVPDTQYF TRBJ2-3 TRBV3-1/TRBV3-2 NA NA
TGTGCCAGTAGTATAGCGGGACTCTCGAGCTTCTACGAGCAGTACTTC CASSIAGLSSFYEQYF TRBJ2-7 TRBV19 NA NA
TGTGCCAGCAGTTACGTGGCACAAAGCAGTGAAAAACTGTTTTTT CASSYVAQSSEKLFF TRBJ1-4 TRBV6-5 NA NA
TGTGCCAGCAGTACCGGACTAGCGGGCACCGGGGAGCTGTTTTTT CASSTGLAGTGELFF TRBJ2-2 TRBV2 TRBD2 NA
TGTGCCAGCAGCCCCAGGGCGCGGGCCGGGGATACGCAGTATTTT CASSPRARAGDTQYF TRBJ2-3 TRBV27 NA NA
TGTGCCAGCAGTTTTTCCAGGGGTCATGAGCAGTTCTTC CASSFSRGHEQFF TRBJ2-1 TRBV12-3/TRBV12-4 NA NA
TGTGCCATCAGTGAGTCGACAGGGGCCAACACTGAAGCTTTCTTT CAISESTGANTEAFF TRBJ1-1 TRBV10-3 TRBD1 once
TGTGCCAGCAGCAAAAAACAGATTCAGAATCAGCCCCAGCATTTT CASSKKQIQNQPQHF TRBJ1-5 TRBV21-1 NA NA
TGTGCCTGGAATACGGGGGGCCATGGCTACACCTTC CAWNTGGHGYTF TRBJ1-2 TRBV30 NA once